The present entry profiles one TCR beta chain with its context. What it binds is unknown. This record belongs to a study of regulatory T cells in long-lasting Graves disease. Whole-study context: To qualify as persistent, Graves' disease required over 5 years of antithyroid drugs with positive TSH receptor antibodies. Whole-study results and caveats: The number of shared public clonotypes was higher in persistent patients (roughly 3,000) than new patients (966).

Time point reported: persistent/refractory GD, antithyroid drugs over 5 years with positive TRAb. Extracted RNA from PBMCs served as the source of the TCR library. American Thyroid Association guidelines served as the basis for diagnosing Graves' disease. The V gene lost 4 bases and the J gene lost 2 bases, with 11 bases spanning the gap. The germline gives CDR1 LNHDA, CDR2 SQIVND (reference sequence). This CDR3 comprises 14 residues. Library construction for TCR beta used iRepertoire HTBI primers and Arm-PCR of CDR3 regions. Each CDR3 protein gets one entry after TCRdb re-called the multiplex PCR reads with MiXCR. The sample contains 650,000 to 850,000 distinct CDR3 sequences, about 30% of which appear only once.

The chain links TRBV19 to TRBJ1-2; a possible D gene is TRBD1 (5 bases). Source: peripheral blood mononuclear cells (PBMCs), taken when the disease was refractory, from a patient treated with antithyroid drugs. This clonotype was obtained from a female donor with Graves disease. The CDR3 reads CASSTWTRNYGYTF. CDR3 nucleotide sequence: TGTGCCAGTAGTACCTGGACACGAAACTATGGCTACACCTTC.